The 21 T cell receptor beta chains presented below share a single source sample, sequenced in a study of CD8 T cells in ankylosing spondylitis. From the 5' RACE reads, TCRdb called clonotypes with MiXCR, one entry per CDR3 protein. The sample yields 150,000 to 200,000 distinct CDR3 sequences, roughly 11% seen once. The specimen sequenced was blood, either unsorted or a sorted T cell fraction (not recorded which). The source is a male donor with ankylosing spondylitis or in good health (not recorded which).

Within the sample, this clonotype is large. This chain connects TRBV5-1 to TRBJ2-3; 8 bases map to TRBD2. This CDR3 contains 15 residues. Germline lookup yields CDR1 SGHRS and CDR2 YFSETQ. V was pared by 4 bases and J by 0 bases, with 4 bases of the junction left unmatched. As DNA, the CDR3 is TGCGCCAGCAGCCCGGGGGGGTCTAGCACAGATACGCAGTATTTT. Protein: CASSPGGSSTDTQYF. The whole variable domain, filled in from reference TRBV5-1 and TRBJ2-3, reads KAGVTQTPRYLIKTRGQQVTLSCSPISGHRSVSWYQQTPGQGLQFLFEYFSETQRNKGNFPGRFSGRQFSNSRSEMNVSTLELGDSALYLCASSPGGSSTDTQYFGPGTRLTVL.

A few counts support this clonotype. The chain combines TRBV19 with TRBJ1-2; 9 bases are shared with TRBD1. V shed 7 bases and J 7 bases; nucleotides not matched to a gene: 10. The CDR3 has 14 residues. Germline values: CDR1 LNHDA, CDR2 SQIVND (reference sequence). CDR3 in DNA: TGTGCCAGTACTCGAACAGGGGGCGGACCTGGCTACACCTTC. Encoded protein: CASTRTGGGPGYTF.

The table lists this clonotype with a few counts. The chain uses TRBV5-1 and TRBJ2-1; 7 nucleotides line up with TRBD2. V trimming: 9 bases; J trimming: 4 bases; junction bases outside the gene matches: 10. This CDR3 is built from 14 residues. Per the germline V gene, CDR1 is SGHRS and CDR2 is YFSETQ. In DNA, the CDR3 is TGCGCCACATCCAGCGGGCGGGGGTACAATGAGCAGTTCTTC. This codes for CATSSGRGYNEQFF.

This clonotype was picked up many times. The rearrangement links TRBV4-3 to TRBJ2-1; unclear D gene. Germline V CDR1 and CDR2: LGHNA, YSLEER. This CDR3 has 15 residues. The V end lost 1 base, the J end lost 7 bases, and 14 bases lay between the germline ends. CDR3 nucleotides: TGCGCCAGCAGCCAAGCGGTAAACAAATTAAATGAGCAGTTCTTC. It codes for CASSQAVNKLNEQFF.

This clonotype has at least ten counts. CDR3 sequence: CASRTRQVGGSYEQYF. In nucleotides, the CDR3 is TGTGCCAGCAGGACCCGACAGGTCGGGGGTTCCTACGAGCAGTACTTC. The chain carries TRBV6-1 and TRBJ2-7, with D perhaps matching TRBD1 or TRBD2 (6 bases each). This CDR3 has 16 amino acids. In germline, CDR1 is MNHNS, CDR2 SASEGT. Trimming removed 6 bases from V and 1 base from J, with 19 bases in between.

This clonotype was observed at least ten times. J is TRBJ1-2 and V is TRBV5-1; 10 positions match TRBD1. The CDR3 sequence is 16 residues long. With 0 bases clipped from V and 2 bases from J, the junction kept 4 bases outside the gene matches. Germline V gene lookup returns CDR1 SGHRS and CDR2 YFSETQ. CDR3 nucleotide sequence: TGCGCCAGCAGCTTGGACGGGACAGGGGCCAACTATGGCTACACCTTC. This encodes CASSLDGTGANYGYTF.

This clonotype was picked up many times. The V gene is TRBV21-1, the J gene TRBJ2-7; the table assigns TRBD1, which was not confirmed against the DNA. TRBV21-1 is a listed pseudogene. The CDR3 sequence is 15 residues long. The CDR3: CASSMEDRGNAEQYF. The DNA of the CDR3 is TGTGCCAGCAGCATGGAGGACAGGGGAAATGCCGAGCAGTACTTC.

Ten or more counts support this clonotype. The chain uses TRBV12-3 or TRBV12-4 and TRBJ2-2; weak D call: TRBD2 (5 bases). V was pared by 2 bases and J by 5 bases, with 12 bases between. The CDR3 has 15 residues. The CDR3 nucleotides are TGTGCCAGCAGTTTACGAGGGAGAGGGACCGGGGAGCTGTTTTTT. Its translation is CASSLRGRGTGELFF.

This rearrangement joins TRBV6-2 or TRBV6-3 to TRBJ1-5; D is undetermined. The CDR3 consists of 15 residues. Trimming took off 2 bases at V and 5 bases at J, with 13 bases between the two ends. Germline V gives CDR1 MNHEY, CDR2 SVGEGT. The CDR3 DNA reads as TGTGCCAGCAGTTACCAGAACACAAGGGATCAGCCCCAGCATTTT. Its protein is CASSYQNTRDQPQHF.

This clonotype was observed at least ten times. The chain joins TRBV10-2 to TRBJ2-7; TRBD1 is a possible D gene (7 bases). Trimming took off 6 bases at V and 5 bases at J, with 14 bases between the two ends. CDR1 WSHSY and CDR2 SAAADI come from the germline V gene. This CDR3 is 13 amino acids long. The CDR3 DNA sequence: TGCGCCAGCAGCGGGGCAGGGGGGCACGAGCAGTACTTC. This sequence encodes CASSGAGGHEQYF.

This clonotype was seen more than once but under ten times. The chain combines TRBV7-9 with TRBJ2-3, with D unclear. CDR3 length equals 13 residues. CDR1 SEHNR and CDR2 FQNEAQ come from the germline V gene (reference sequence). V lost 4 bases and J 6 bases, leaving 11 bases between the germline ends. CDR3 protein: CASSSKSVDTQYF. The CDR3 DNA reads as TGTGCCAGCAGCTCGAAGTCTGTGGATACGCAGTATTTT.

The table lists this clonotype with a few counts. This chain connects TRBV5-5 to TRBJ2-1, with D uncertain. Per germline, CDR1 SGHKS and CDR2 YYEKEE (reference sequence). This CDR3 contains 15 residues. Trimming cost V 0 bases and J 2 bases, with 9 bases left between them. The CDR3 reads CASSLVQLTYNEQFF. The CDR3 nucleotides read TGTGCCAGCAGCTTGGTCCAGCTGACCTACAATGAGCAGTTCTTC.

This clonotype appeared a few times. The chain couples TRBV11-1 to TRBJ2-3; possible D gene TRBD2, 5 bases. V was trimmed by 1 base and J by 5 bases, leaving 22 bases between them. CDR3 length: 18 amino acids. Looked up from germline, CDR1 is SGHAT and CDR2 is FQDESV (reference sequence). CDR3 bases: TGTGCCAGCAGCTTAGGATCCGGTCGTGGCGTCGGGAAAGATACGCAGTATTTT. This codes for CASSLGSGRGVGKDTQYF.

V usage is TRBV5-1 and J usage is TRBJ2-1, with 11 bases aligning to TRBD2. Germline CDR1 reads SGHRS; CDR2 reads YFSETQ. The ends lost 4 bases at V and 2 bases at J; junction bases unmatched: 2. The CDR3 contains 15 residues. CDR3 amino acids: CASSGGLAAYNEQFF. CDR3 DNA: TGCGCCAGCAGCGGGGGACTAGCGGCCTACAATGAGCAGTTCTTC. The entire variable domain, with the rest obtained from reference TRBV5-1 and TRBJ2-1, is as follows: KAGVTQTPRYLIKTRGQQVTLSCSPISGHRSVSWYQQTPGQGLQFLFEYFSETQRNKGNFPGRFSGRQFSNSRSEMNVSTLELGDSALYLCASSGGLAAYNEQFFGPGTRLTVL.

This clonotype has ten or more counts. The rearrangement uses TRBV5-1 and TRBJ2-5; D is uncertain. The CDR3 length is 13 residues. CDR1 is SGHRS and CDR2 is YFSETQ in the germline V gene. Trimming stripped 1 base from V and 1 base from J, with 5 bases between. The CDR3 here is CASSLNTQETQYF. CDR3 in DNA: TGCGCCAGCAGCTTGAACACCCAAGAGACCCAGTACTTC.

Details on this clonotype: This could be a read error, since a much larger clone is one nucleotide away. The conserved closing phenylalanine or tryptophan is absent in this CDR3, likely reflecting a read error. V usage is TRBV6-1 and J usage is TRBJ2-7, with D uncertain. Trimming stripped 5 bases from V and 4 bases from J, with 15 bases between. Germline loops: CDR1 MNHNS, CDR2 SASEGT. There are 14 residues in the CDR3. The CDR3, as DNA: TGTGCCAGCAGTCTGACCCCTATGGCGTACGAGCAGTACTCC. Translation gives CASSLTPMAYEQYS.

This clonotype was seen only a few times. The rearrangement uses TRBV5-1 and TRBJ2-3, with 7 bases identical to TRBD2. The J segment lost 2 bases and the V segment lost 4 bases, leaving 10 bases of the junction unmatched. Germline values: CDR1 SGHRS, CDR2 YFSETQ. There are 16 residues in the CDR3. The CDR3 DNA sequence: TGCGCCAGCAGCAGGGCGACTAGCCGATCCACAGATACGCAGTATTTT. This translates into CASSRATSRSTDTQYF.

In its sample, this clonotype was seen many times. The chain links TRBV14 to TRBJ1-2; TRBD1 matches 9 bases. The CDR3 consists of 15 residues. The germline gives CDR1 SGHDN, CDR2 FVKESK. Germline trimming cut 4 bases from V and 3 bases from J; bases unmatched to any gene: 6. CDR3 protein: CASSLFGTGHYGYTF. In nucleotides, the CDR3 is TGTGCCAGCAGCCTTTTCGGGACAGGGCACTATGGCTACACCTTC. The full variable domain, with the rest looked up from reference TRBV14 and TRBJ1-2, is EAGVTQFPSHSVIEKGQTVTLRCDPISGHDNLYWYRRVMGKEIKFLLHFVKESKQDESGMPNNRFLAERTGGTYSTLKVQPAELEDSGVYFCASSLFGTGHYGYTFGSGTRLTVV.

This clonotype was observed a handful of times. This chain links TRBV29-1 with TRBJ2-1; D is perhaps TRBD1 (6 bases). This CDR3 is 14 amino acids long. Germline CDR1 and CDR2: SQVTM and ANQGSEA. The V end was cut by 6 bases, the J end by 2 bases, with 14 bases between. This CDR3 reads CSVPKGGAYNEQFF. The CDR3 DNA sequence: TGCAGCGTCCCGAAAGGGGGAGCCTACAATGAGCAGTTCTTC.

The chain employs TRBV28 and TRBJ2-1; 8 nucleotides match TRBD1. Germline V lookup: CDR1 MDHEN, CDR2 SYDVKM. This CDR3 has 15 residues. Trimming cost V 5 bases and J 0 bases; bases outside gene matches: 3. Here the CDR3 reads CASSHRGNSYNEQFF. CDR3 in DNA: TGTGCCAGCAGTCACAGGGGGAACTCCTACAATGAGCAGTTCTTC.

This clonotype was counted between two and nine times. The chain has TRBV27 and TRBJ2-1; D possibly corresponds to TRBD2 (5 bases). The V end lost 6 bases, the J end lost 5 bases, and 17 bases lay between the germline ends. The CDR3 extends over 15 amino acids. Germline V CDR1 and CDR2: MNHEY, SMNVEV (reference sequence). The CDR3 DNA reads as TGTGCCAGCAGCCCCTTGGGAGAGAACCACAATGAGCAGTTCTTC. It yields the protein CASSPLGENHNEQFF.